This T cell receptor beta chain appears in the sequencing data of a study of T cell changes during pregnancy in multiple sclerosis. The data were produced by immunoSEQ multiplex PCR, yet TCRdb's version contains in-frame clones alone and is incomplete. This sample has 65,000 to 75,000 clones; 80% to 95% occur once, and the top ten carry under 3.5%. The CDR3 runs to 16 residues. V trimming: 6 bases; J trimming: 5 bases; junction bases outside the gene matches: 12. From germline, CDR1 is MNHEY and CDR2 SMNVEV (reference sequence). This clonotype originated in a female donor in good health, enrolled as a control in a pregnancy study. The material was CD8+ T cells from peripheral blood mononuclear cells, obtained in the third trimester of pregnancy. The chain joins TRBV27 to TRBJ2-2, with 7 bases fitting TRBD2. This CDR3 is CASSLPGGIRTGELFF. The CDR3 region has the DNA TGTGCCAGCAGCTTACCCGGGGGGATAAGGACCGGGGAGCTGTTTTTT.